At least ten counts were recorded for the clone carrying this T cell receptor beta chain. Its specificity is not known. Time point reported: newly diagnosed GD, antithyroid drugs for less than 3 months. The authors made the TCR library using RNA they extracted from PBMCs. This entry comes from a study of regulatory T cells in long-lasting Graves disease. According to the study, TCR beta libraries were built with iRepertoire HTBI primers and CDR3-region Arm-PCR. Using its own MiXCR run on the multiplex PCR reads, TCRdb lists one record per CDR3 protein. The sample carries over 350,000 distinct CDR3 sequences, 14% to 15% recorded once. The germline V and J ends were trimmed by 2 bases and 3 bases, with 4 bases remaining between them. The CDR3 covers 13 residues. General study results and limits: Persistent disease showed a preference for TRBV28, TRBJ1-2 and TRBJ2-5.

These data also formed part of another study, on T cells in Graves' hyperthyroidism and ophthalmopathy. That publication notes: The diagnostic basis comprised clinical symptoms, serum thyroxine and TRAb, thyroid ultrasound and orbital computed tomography. Blood also carried most thyroid clonotypes expanded above 0.001.

The specimen comprised peripheral blood mononuclear cells (PBMCs), sampled at new diagnosis, from a patient treated with antithyroid drugs. The TCR comes from a woman in her thirties or forties with Graves disease. The rearrangement joins TRBV12-3 or TRBV12-4 to TRBJ1-4; D is unclear. The chain's CDR3 is CASSLKANEKLFF. As DNA, the CDR3 is TGTGCCAGCAGTTTAAAGGCTAATGAAAAACTGTTTTTT.